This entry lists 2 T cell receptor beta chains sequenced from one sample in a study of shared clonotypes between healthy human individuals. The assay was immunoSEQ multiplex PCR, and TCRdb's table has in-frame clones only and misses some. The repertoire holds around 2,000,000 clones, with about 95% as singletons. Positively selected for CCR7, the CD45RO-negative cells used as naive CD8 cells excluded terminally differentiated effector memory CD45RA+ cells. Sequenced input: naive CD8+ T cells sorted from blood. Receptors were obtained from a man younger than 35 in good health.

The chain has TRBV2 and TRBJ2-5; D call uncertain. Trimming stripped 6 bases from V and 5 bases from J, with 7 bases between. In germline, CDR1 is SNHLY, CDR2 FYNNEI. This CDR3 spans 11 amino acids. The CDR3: CASRLGETQYF. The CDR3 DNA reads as TGTGCCAGCAGGCTCGGGGAGACCCAGTACTTC.

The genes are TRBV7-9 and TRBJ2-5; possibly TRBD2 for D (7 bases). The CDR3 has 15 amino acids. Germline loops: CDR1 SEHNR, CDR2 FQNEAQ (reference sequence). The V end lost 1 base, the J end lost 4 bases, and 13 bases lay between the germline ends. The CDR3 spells CASSLGGGEGETQYF. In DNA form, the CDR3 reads TGTGCCAGCAGCTTAGGAGGGGGGGAAGGAGAGACCCAGTACTTC.